These 17 T cell receptor beta chains originate from one sample sequenced in a study of blood T cell repertoires in COVID-19. Data came from immunoSEQ multiplex PCR; TCRdb stores just in-frame clones and leaves some out. The data hold approximately 220,000 clones, with around 91% observed a single time. The specimen sequenced was PBMCs or T cells enriched from blood (not recorded which). The receptors were sampled from a man aged 25 to 40 who had been exposed to COVID-19.

The chain recombines TRBV19 with TRBJ2-1; 8 bases are shared with TRBD2. J lost 7 bases, V lost 2 bases, and 7 bases had no gene match. The CDR3 runs 15 residues. Germline V gene sequence: CDR1 LNHDA, CDR2 SQIVND (reference sequence). The CDR3: CASSISRGGTNEQFF. The CDR3 bases are TGTGCCAGTAGTATATCACGGGGGGGCACGAATGAGCAGTTCTTC.

For the CDR3, the DNA is TGTGCCAGCAGCTTGACAGGGAGCGCGGGTGGCTACACCTTC. Protein: CASSLTGSAGGYTF. The rearrangement uses TRBV5-4 and TRBJ1-2; maybe TRBD1 (6 bases). The germline gives CDR1 SGHNT, CDR2 YYREEE (reference sequence). V shed 1 base and J shed 7 bases, with 14 bases lying between them. The CDR3 runs to 14 residues.

The chain combines TRBV11-2 with TRBJ2-5; 8 bases map to TRBD2. The CDR3 runs to 14 residues. Germline values: CDR1 SGHAT, CDR2 FQNNGV. Trimming removed 5 bases from V and 5 bases from J; junction bases left unmatched: 7. The CDR3 spells CASSPGLAMETQYF. The CDR3 DNA sequence: TGTGCCAGCAGCCCTGGACTAGCTATGGAGACCCAGTACTTC.

The chain combines TRBV27 with TRBJ2-4; TRBD2 matches 7 bases. The V and J ends lost 5 bases and 1 base, in that order; junction bases with no gene match: 8. Germline CDR1 reads MNHEY; CDR2 reads SMNVEV (reference sequence). The CDR3 is made up of 16 amino acids. This chain's CDR3 is CASSPSGPSAKNIQYF. The CDR3 DNA follows: TGTGCCAGCAGTCCTAGCGGCCCCTCGGCCAAAAACATTCAGTACTTC.

The V and J genes are TRBV2 and TRBJ1-1; D unclear. Trimming removed 3 bases at V and 2 bases at J, with 13 bases between. This CDR3 has 15 amino acids. Per germline, CDR1 SNHLY and CDR2 FYNNEI. CDR3 nucleotide sequence: TGTGCCAGCAGTGAGAGGTCCCTCTTAAACACTGAAGCTTTCTTT. This sequence encodes CASSERSLLNTEAFF. Based on the CDR3 plus reference TRBV2 and TRBJ1-1, the full variable domain is EPEVTQTPSHQVTQMGQEVILRCVPISNHLYFYWYRQILGQKVEFLVSFYNNEISEKSEIFDDQFSVERPDGSNFTLKIRSTKLEDSAMYFCASSERSLLNTEAFFGQGTRLTVV.

The chain recombines TRBV2 with TRBJ2-1; tentatively, D is TRBD1 (5 bases). V dropped 6 bases and J dropped 3 bases, with 9 bases sitting between them. Germline V gene data show CDR1 as SNHLY and CDR2 as FYNNEI. The CDR3 sequence is 13 residues long. The chain's CDR3 is CASSSGNYNEQFF. CDR3 sequence (DNA): TGTGCCAGCAGCTCAGGGAACTACAATGAGCAGTTCTTC.

This chain joins TRBV10-3 and TRBJ1-2; 8 nucleotides match TRBD1. V lost 6 bases and J lost 2; bases outside the gene matches: 5. Germline V gene lookup returns CDR1 ENHRY and CDR2 SYGVKD. The CDR3 is 14 amino acids. The CDR3 DNA is TGTGCCATCAGGCCGGGACAGGCGAACTATGGCTACACCTTC. Its translation: CAIRPGQANYGYTF.

The V and J genes are TRBV7-9 and TRBJ1-1; D call uncertain. This CDR3 spans 14 amino acids. From germline, CDR1 is SEHNR and CDR2 FQNEAQ (reference sequence). Trimming pared 3 bases from V and 8 bases from J, leaving 16 bases between. CDR3 protein: CASSLGYSPGEAFF. CDR3 coding DNA: TGTGCCAGCAGCTTGGGTTACAGCCCTGGGGAAGCTTTCTTT.

Comments on this clone: Other nucleotide sequences in the sample specify the same CDR3. V usage is TRBV19 and J usage is TRBJ1-2; TRBD1 matches 7 bases. Unmatched junction bases numbered 2, after V lost 7 bases and J lost 3 bases. The CDR3 runs 12 residues. The germline CDR1 and CDR2 sequences are LNHDA and SQIVND (reference sequence). Here the CDR3 DNA reads TGTGCCAGTAATACAGGGGACTATGGCTACACCTTC. This gives the protein CASNTGDYGYTF.

This clone was recorded once. This rearrangement joins TRBV4-3 to TRBJ1-3; 10 bases line up with TRBD1. The germline V gene encodes CDR1 LGHNA and CDR2 YSLEER. The CDR3 sequence is 17 residues long. The trim removed 2 bases at V and 3 bases at J, leaving 7 bases unmatched. As DNA, the CDR3 is TGCGCCAGCAGCCAATCAACCGGGACAGGGGTTGGAAACACCATATATTTT. It encodes CASSQSTGTGVGNTIYF.

This chain uses TRBV12-3 or TRBV12-4 with TRBJ2-1; weak D call: TRBD1 (5 bases). The CDR3 extends over 13 amino acids. Trimming pared 7 bases from V and 4 bases from J, leaving 11 bases between. Here the CDR3 DNA reads TGTGCCAGCACCAAGGGGCCTTACAATGAGCAGTTCTTC. Its translation: CASTKGPYNEQFF.

This clone has a count of ten or more. The genes are TRBV7-9 and TRBJ2-7; D is uncertain. The CDR3 extends over 11 amino acids. The V gene lost 7 bases and the J gene lost 5 bases, with 9 bases spanning the gap. CDR1 and CDR2 (germline): SEHNR, FQNEAQ (reference sequence). CDR3 in amino acids: CASTSVDEQYF. The CDR3 DNA reads TGTGCCAGCACCTCAGTGGACGAGCAGTACTTC.

The chain has TRBV2 and TRBJ1-2, with TRBD1 as a possible D gene (5 bases). Germline CDR1 and CDR2: SNHLY and FYNNEI. The V and J ends lost 8 bases and 5 bases respectively, with 15 bases between them. The CDR3 length is 13 residues. CDR3 loop: CASGTRQKYGYTF. The CDR3 DNA reads as TGTGCCAGCGGAACGAGACAGAAGTATGGCTACACCTTC.

This clone has only a few counts. The J gene is TRBJ2-7, the V gene TRBV6-6; a weak D match, TRBD1 (5 bases). The CDR3 is made up of 15 amino acids. The V gene's germline CDR1 is MNHNY and CDR2 SVGAGI (reference sequence). Trimming pared 0 bases from V and 0 bases from J, leaving 9 bases between. CDR3 coding DNA: TGTGCCAGCAGTTACTCAGGGGATAGCTCCTACGAGCAGTACTTC. Protein product: CASSYSGDSSYEQYF.

V gene TRBV4-3 combines with J gene TRBJ1-2; the D gene is possibly TRBD1 (6 bases). V was trimmed by 0 bases and J by 5 bases, leaving 10 bases between them. CDR3 length: 14 residues. Germline V gene sequence: CDR1 LGHNA, CDR2 YSLEER. The CDR3: CASSQEGTHYGYTF. The CDR3 region has the DNA TGCGCCAGCAGCCAAGAAGGGACACATTATGGCTACACCTTC.

The genes are TRBV5-1 and TRBJ2-7, with TRBD1 matching over 9 bases. V lost 4 bases and J lost 3; bases outside the gene matches: 2. CDR1 and CDR2 (germline): SGHRS, YFSETQ. This CDR3 has 13 amino acids. The CDR3 protein is CASSRGQGYEQYF. The CDR3 nucleotides read TGCGCCAGCAGCAGGGGACAGGGCTACGAGCAGTACTTC.

The chain combines TRBV14 with TRBJ2-4, with TRBD2 matching 10 bases. This CDR3 contains 15 residues. Losses at the gene ends were 2 bases for V and 7 bases for J; bases not matched to a gene: 5. Germline V gene lookup returns CDR1 SGHDN and CDR2 FVKESK. The CDR3 DNA reads as TGTGCCAGCAGCCAAACTAGCGGGACTTGGAACATTCAGTACTTC. Its protein is CASSQTSGTWNIQYF.